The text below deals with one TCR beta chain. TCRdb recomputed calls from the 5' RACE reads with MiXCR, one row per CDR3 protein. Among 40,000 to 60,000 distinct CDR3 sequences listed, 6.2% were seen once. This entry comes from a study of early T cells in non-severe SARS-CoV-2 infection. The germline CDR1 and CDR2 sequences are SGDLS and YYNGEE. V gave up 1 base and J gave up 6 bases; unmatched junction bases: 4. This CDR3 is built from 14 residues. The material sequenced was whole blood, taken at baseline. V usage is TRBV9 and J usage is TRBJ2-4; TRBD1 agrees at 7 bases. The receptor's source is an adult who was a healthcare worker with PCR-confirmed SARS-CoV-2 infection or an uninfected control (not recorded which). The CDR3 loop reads CASSVLAGGNIQYF. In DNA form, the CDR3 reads TGTGCCAGCAGCGTACTCGCAGGGGGAAACATTCAGTACTTC.